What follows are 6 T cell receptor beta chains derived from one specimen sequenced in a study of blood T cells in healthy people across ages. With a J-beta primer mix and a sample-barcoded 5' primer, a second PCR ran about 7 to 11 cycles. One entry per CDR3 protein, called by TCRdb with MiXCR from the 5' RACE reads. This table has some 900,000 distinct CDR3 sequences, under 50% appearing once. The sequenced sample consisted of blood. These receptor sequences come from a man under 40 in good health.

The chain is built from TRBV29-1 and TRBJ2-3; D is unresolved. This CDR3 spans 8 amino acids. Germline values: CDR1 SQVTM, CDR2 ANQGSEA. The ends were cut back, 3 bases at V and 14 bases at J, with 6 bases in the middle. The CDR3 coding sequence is TGCAGCGTTGACCCCTTGTATTTT. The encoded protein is CSVDPLYF.

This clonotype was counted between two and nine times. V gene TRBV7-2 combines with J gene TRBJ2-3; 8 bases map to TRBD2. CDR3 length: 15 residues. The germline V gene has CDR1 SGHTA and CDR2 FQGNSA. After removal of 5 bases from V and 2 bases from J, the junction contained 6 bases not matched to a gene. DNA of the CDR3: TGTGCCAGCAGCATGAGCGGGGGAAACACAGATACGCAGTATTTT. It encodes CASSMSGGNTDTQYF.

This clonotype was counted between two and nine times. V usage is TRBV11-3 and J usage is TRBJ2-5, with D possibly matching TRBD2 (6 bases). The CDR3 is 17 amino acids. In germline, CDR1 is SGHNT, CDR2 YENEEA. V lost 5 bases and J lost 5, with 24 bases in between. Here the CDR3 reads CASSPRRGWGMVETQYF. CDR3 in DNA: TGTGCCAGCAGCCCCCGGAGGGGATGGGGGATGGTTGAGACCCAGTACTTC.

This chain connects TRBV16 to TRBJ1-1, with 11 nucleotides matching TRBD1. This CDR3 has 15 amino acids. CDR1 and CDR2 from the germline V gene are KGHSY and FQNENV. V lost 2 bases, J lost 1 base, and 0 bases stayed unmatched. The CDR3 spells CASSQGQGANTEAFF. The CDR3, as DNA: TGTGCCAGCAGCCAAGGACAGGGGGCGAACACTGAAGCTTTCTTT.

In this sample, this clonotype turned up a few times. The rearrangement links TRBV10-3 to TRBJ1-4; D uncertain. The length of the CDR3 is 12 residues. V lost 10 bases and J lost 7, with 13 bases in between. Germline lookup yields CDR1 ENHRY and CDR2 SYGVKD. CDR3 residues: CATRGTGEKLFF. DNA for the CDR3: TGTGCCACCCGGGGAACTGGTGAAAAACTGTTTTTT.

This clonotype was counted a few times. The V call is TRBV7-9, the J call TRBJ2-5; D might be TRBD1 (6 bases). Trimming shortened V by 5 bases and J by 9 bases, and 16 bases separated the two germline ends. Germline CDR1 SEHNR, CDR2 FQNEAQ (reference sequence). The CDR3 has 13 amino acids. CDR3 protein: CASSTNTGFAQYF. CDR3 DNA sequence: TGTGCCAGCAGCACAAATACAGGGTTCGCCCAGTACTTC.